The T cell receptor (beta chain) described here comes from a study of monozygotic twins with inflammatory bowel disease. Notes on the study in general: Lower TCRbeta diversity (inverse Simpson) was seen in IBD patients than in healthy co-twins.

On this clonotype itself: The antigen is unknown.

Each TCR library consumed about 3,700 ng of total RNA. From its re-call of the 5' RACE reads, TCRdb lists each CDR3 protein once, without DNA. The table gives approximately 420,000 distinct CDR3 sequences; the top ten clones make up 2% to 2.5% of it. Sequencing was carried out using blood. This clonotype originated in a human donor with ulcerative colitis or Crohn's disease, or a healthy co-twin of an affected twin (not recorded which).

This CDR3 reads CASSPGTSGHNEQFF. The rearrangement links TRBV11-2 to TRBJ2-1; with no DNA, the TCRdb D assignment of TRBD2 cannot be verified. Looked up from germline, CDR1 is SGHAT and CDR2 is FQNNGV. The CDR3 has 15 amino acids.